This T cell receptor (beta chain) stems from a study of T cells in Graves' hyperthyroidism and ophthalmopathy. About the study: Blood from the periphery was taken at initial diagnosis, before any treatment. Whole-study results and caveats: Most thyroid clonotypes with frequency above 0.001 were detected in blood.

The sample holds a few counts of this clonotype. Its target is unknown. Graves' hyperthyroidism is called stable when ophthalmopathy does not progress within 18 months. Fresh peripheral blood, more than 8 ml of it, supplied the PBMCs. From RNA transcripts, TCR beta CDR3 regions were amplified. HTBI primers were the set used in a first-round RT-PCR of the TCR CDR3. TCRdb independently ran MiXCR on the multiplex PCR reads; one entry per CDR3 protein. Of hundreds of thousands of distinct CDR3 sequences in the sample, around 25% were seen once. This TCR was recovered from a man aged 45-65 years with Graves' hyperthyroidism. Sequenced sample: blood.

This chain's CDR3 is CASGHRDSGNTIYF. CDR3 bases: TGTGCTAGTGGCCACAGGGACTCTGGAAACACCATATATTTT. The chain is built from TRBV12-5 and TRBJ1-3; perhaps TRBD1 as D (6 bases). CDR1 LGHNT and CDR2 FRNRAP come from the germline V gene. This CDR3 has 14 amino acids. V lost 6 bases, J lost 0 bases, and 9 bases lay in between.